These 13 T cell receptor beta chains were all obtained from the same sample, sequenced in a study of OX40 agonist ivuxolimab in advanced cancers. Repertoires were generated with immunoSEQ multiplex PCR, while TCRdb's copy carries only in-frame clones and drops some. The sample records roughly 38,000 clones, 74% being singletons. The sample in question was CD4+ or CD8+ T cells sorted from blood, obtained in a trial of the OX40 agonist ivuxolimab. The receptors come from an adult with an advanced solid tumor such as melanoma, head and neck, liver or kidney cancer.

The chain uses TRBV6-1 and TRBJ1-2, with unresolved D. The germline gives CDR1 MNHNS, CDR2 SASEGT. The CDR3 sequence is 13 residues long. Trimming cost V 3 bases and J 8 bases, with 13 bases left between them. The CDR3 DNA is TGTGCCAGCAGTGATGGAAATTATGGGGGCTACACCTTC. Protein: CASSDGNYGGYTF.

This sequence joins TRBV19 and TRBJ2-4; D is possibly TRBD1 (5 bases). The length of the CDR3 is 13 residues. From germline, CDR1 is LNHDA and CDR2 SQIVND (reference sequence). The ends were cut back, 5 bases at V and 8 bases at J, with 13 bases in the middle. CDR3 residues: CASSVSGPDIQYF. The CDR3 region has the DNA TGTGCCAGTAGTGTTTCAGGGCCGGACATTCAGTACTTC.

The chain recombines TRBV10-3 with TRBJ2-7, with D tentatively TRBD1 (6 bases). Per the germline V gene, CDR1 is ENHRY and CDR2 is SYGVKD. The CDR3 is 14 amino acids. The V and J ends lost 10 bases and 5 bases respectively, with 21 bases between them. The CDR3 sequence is CATRGGGGLDEQYF. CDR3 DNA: TGTGCCACCCGAGGGGGTGGGGGTTTAGACGAGCAGTACTTC.

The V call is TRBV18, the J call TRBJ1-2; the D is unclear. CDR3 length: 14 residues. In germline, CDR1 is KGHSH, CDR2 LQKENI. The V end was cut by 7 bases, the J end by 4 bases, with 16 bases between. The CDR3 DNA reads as TGTGCCAGCTTCCCTCAGCGGGAGGGCTATGGCTACACCTTC. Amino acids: CASFPQREGYGYTF.

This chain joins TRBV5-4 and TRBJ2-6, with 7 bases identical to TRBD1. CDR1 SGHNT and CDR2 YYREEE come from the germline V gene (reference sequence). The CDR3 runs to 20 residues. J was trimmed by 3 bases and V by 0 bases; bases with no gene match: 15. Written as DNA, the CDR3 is TGTGCCAGCAGCTTGGAACTACCTTTGACAGGGTATAGTGGGGCCAACGTCCTGACTTTC. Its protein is CASSLELPLTGYSGANVLTF.

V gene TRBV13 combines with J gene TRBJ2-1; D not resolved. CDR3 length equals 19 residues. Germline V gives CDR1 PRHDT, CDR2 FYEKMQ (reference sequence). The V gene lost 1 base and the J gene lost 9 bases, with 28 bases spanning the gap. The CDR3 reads CASSLEMLGDDSRWGEQFF. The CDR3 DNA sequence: TGTGCCAGCAGCTTAGAAATGTTGGGTGACGACTCCCGATGGGGTGAGCAGTTCTTC.

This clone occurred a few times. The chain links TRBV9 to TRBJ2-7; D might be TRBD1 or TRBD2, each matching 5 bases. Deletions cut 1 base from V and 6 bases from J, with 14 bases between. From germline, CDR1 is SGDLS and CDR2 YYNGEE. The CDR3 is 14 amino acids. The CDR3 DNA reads TGTGCCAGCAGCGTATTAACCTTTGGGGGCGAGCAGTACTTC. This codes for CASSVLTFGGEQYF.

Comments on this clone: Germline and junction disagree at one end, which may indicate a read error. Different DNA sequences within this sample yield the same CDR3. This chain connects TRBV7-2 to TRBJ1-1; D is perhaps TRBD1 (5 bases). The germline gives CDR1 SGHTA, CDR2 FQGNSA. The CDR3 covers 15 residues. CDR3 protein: CASSLVGGKNTEAFF. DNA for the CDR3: TGTGCCAGCAGCTTAGTGGGGGGAAAGAACACTGAGGCTTTCTTT.

The CDR3 sequence: CASSLGSGYTF. As DNA, the CDR3 is TGCGCCAGCAGCTTGGGCAGTGGCTACACCTTC. This chain joins TRBV5-1 and TRBJ1-2; no definite D call. CDR3 length: 11 residues. Germline V gives CDR1 SGHRS, CDR2 YFSETQ. V lost 0 bases, J lost 7 bases, and 4 bases lay in between.

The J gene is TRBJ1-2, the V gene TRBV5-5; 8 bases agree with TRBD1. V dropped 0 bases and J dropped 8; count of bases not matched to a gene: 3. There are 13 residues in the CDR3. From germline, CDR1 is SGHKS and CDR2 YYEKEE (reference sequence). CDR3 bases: TGTGCCAGCAGCTTGGGGACAGGGCGAGGCTACACCTTC. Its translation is CASSLGTGRGYTF.

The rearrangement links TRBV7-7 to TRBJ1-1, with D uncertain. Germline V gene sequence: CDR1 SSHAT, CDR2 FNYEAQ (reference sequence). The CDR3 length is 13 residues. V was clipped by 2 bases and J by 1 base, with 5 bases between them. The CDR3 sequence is CASSLQENTEAFF. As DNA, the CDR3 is TGTGCCAGCAGCTTACAGGAGAACACTGAAGCTTTCTTT.

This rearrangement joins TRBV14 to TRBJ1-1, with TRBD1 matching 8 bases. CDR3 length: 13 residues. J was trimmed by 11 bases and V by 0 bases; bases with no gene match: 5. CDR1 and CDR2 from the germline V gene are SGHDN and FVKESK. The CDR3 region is CASSQEARGLAFF. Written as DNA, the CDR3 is TGTGCCAGCAGCCAAGAGGCCAGGGGGCTTGCTTTCTTT.

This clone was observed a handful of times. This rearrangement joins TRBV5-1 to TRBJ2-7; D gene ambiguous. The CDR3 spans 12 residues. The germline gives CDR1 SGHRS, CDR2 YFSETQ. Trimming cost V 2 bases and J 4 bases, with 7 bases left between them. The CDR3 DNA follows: TGCGCCAGCAGCTTCAGTGCTTACGAGCAGTACTTC. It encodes CASSFSAYEQYF.